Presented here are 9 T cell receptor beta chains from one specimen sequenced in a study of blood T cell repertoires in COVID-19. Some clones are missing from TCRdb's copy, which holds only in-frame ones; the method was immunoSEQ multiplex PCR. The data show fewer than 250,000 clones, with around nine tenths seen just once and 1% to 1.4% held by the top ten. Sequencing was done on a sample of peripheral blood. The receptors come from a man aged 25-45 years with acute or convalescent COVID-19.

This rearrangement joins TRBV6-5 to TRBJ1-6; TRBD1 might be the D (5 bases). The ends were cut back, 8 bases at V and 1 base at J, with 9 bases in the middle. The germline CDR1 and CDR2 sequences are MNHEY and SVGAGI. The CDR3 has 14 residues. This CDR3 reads CASRRGSYNSPLHF. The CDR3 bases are TGTGCCAGCCGAAGGGGATCCTATAATTCACCCCTCCACTTT.

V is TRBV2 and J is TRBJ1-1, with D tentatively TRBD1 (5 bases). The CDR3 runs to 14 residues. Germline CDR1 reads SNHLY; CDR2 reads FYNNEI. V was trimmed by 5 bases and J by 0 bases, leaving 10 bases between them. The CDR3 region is CASSRQRMNTEAFF. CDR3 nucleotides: TGTGCCAGCAGTCGACAGCGCATGAACACTGAAGCTTTCTTT.

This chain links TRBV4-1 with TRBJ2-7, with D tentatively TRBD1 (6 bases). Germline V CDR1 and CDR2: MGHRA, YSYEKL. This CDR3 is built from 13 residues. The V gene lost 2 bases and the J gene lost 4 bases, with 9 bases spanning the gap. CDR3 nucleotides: TGCGCCAGCAGCCAACTGGACAGATACGAGCAGTACTTC. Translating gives CASSQLDRYEQYF.

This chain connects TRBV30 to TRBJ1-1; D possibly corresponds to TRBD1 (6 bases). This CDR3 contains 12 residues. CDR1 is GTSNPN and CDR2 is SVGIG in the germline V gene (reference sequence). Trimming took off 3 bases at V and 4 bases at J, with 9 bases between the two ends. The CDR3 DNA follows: TGTGCCTGGAGGGGAGGGGGCACTGAAGCTTTCTTT. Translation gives CAWRGGGTEAFF.

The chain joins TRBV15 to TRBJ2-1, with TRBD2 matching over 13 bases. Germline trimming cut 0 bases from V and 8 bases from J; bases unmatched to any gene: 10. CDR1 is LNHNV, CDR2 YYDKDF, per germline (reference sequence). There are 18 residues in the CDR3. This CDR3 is CATSRESQLAGGRHEQFF. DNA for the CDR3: TGTGCCACCAGCAGAGAATCCCAACTAGCGGGAGGGCGCCATGAGCAGTTCTTC.

Written as DNA, the CDR3 is TGTGCCAGTACTACTAGCGGGCAGTACTACAATGAGCAGTTCTTC. This codes for CASTTSGQYYNEQFF. The J gene is TRBJ2-1, the V gene TRBV28; 9 nucleotides match TRBD2. CDR1 MDHEN and CDR2 SYDVKM come from the germline V gene. This CDR3 is built from 15 residues. Trimming at V came to 9 bases and at J to 3 bases, leaving 9 bases not matched to a gene.

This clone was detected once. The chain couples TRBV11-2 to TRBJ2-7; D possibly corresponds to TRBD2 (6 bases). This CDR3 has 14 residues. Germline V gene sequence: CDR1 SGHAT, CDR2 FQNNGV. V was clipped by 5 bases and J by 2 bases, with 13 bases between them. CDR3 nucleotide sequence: TGTGCCAGCAGCACCAGGCGGGGCCCCTACGAGCAGTACTTC. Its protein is CASSTRRGPYEQYF.

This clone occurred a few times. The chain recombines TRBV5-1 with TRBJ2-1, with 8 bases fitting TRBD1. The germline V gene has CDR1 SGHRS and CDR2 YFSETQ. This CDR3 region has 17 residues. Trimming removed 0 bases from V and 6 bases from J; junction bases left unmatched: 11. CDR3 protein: CASSLATVVTGGNEQFF. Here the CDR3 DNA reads TGCGCCAGCAGCTTGGCCACGGTTGTTACAGGGGGCAATGAGCAGTTCTTC. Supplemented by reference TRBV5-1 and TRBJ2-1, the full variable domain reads KAGVTQTPRYLIKTRGQQVTLSCSPISGHRSVSWYQQTPGQGLQFLFEYFSETQRNKGNFPGRFSGRQFSNSRSEMNVSTLELGDSALYLCASSLATVVTGGNEQFFGPGTRLTVL.

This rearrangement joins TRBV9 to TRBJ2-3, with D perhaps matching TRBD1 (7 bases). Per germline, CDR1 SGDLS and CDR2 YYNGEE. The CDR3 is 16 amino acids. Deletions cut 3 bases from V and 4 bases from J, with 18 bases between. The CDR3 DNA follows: TGTGCCAGCAGCGCTCACCCCAGGGGGGCTGCAGATACGCAGTATTTT. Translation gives CASSAHPRGAADTQYF.